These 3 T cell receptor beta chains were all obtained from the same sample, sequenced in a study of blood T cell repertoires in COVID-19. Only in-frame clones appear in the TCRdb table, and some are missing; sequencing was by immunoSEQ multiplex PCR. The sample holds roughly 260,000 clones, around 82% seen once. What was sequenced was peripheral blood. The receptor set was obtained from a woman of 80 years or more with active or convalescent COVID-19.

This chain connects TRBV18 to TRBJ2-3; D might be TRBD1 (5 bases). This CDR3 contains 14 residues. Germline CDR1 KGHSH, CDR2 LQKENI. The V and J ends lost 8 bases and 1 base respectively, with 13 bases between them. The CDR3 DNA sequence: TGTGCCAGCGCCAGGGTGTGGGGCACAGATACGCAGTATTTT. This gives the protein CASARVWGTDTQYF.

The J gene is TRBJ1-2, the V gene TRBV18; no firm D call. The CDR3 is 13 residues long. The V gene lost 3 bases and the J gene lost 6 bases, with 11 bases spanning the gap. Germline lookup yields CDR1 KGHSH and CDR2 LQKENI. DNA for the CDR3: TGTGCCAGCTCACCGAGGCGTGACGATGGCTACACCTTC. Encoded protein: CASSPRRDDGYTF.

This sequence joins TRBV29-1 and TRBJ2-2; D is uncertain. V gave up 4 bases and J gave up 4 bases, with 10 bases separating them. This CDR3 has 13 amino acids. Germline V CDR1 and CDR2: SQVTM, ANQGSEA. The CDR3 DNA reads TGCAGCGTTGGCCTACCCTTCACCGGGGAGCTGTTTTTT. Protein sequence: CSVGLPFTGELFF.